This TCR beta chain appears in the sequencing data of a study of CD8 T cells in ankylosing spondylitis. Regarding the study as a whole: Ankylosing spondylitis blood appeared to carry a characteristic TCR beta motif of several highly homologous variants.

This clonotype was seen only a few times. What it recognizes is unknown. Trimming took 1 base from V and 6 from J, leaving 6 bases between them. Per germline, CDR1 SGHTA and CDR2 FQGTGA. The CDR3 is 13 amino acids. TCRdb independently ran MiXCR on the 5' RACE reads; one entry per CDR3 protein. The profile covers roughly 440,000 distinct CDR3 sequences, with approximately 17% appearing a single time and approximately 1% taken by the ten largest. The V and J genes are TRBV7-3 and TRBJ2-2; D gene ambiguous. Input material: blood, either unsorted or a sorted T cell fraction (not recorded which). This TCR was recovered from a male donor with ankylosing spondylitis. The CDR3 protein is CASSLKIPGELFF. CDR3 DNA: TGTGCCAGCAGCTTAAAGATCCCCGGGGAGCTGTTTTTT.